This T cell receptor (beta chain) was documented in a study of blood T cell repertoires in COVID-19. The wider study: Acute-phase and convalescent COVID-19 samples originated in the United States, Italy and Spain. From T cells, B-cell-depleted T cells, or PBMCs came the material, which was cDNA or gDNA.

In the original analysis: Counts of nucleated cells, estimated from reference gene primer amplification, were obtained. Only in-frame clones appear in the TCRdb table, and some are missing; sequencing was by immunoSEQ multiplex PCR. V, J and clone size are taken as reported in that table, and D and trimming were inferred from the DNA itself. The repertoire holds 300,000 to 400,000 clones, with about 90% as singletons. The Seattle patients, enrolled during active infection, were followed longitudinally. With 4 bases removed from V and 4 bases from J, the gap between germline ends came to 8 bases. The CDR3 runs to 13 residues. Germline V lookup: CDR1 MGHRA, CDR2 YSYEKL.

The sample comprised peripheral blood. The chain links TRBV4-1 to TRBJ2-1; D may be TRBD2 (5 bases). This clonotype was obtained from a woman between 25 and 40 years old with COVID-19, enrolled during active disease. CDR3 coding DNA: TGCGCCAGCAGCCCTGGACTGTACAATGAGCAGTTCTTC. Residues: CASSPGLYNEQFF.